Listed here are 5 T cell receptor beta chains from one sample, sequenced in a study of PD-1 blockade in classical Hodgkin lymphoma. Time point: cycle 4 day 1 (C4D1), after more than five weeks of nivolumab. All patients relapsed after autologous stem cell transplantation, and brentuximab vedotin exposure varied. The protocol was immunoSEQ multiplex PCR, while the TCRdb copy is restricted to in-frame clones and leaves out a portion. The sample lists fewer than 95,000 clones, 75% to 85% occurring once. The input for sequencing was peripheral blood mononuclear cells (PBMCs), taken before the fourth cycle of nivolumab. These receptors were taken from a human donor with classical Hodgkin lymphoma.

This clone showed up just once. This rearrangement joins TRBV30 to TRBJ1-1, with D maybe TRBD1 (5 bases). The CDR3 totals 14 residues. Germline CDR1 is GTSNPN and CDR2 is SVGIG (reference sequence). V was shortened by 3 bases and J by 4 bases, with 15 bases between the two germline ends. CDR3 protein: CAWRGKGYFTEAFF. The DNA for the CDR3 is TGTGCCTGGAGGGGCAAGGGGTATTTCACTGAAGCTTTCTTT.

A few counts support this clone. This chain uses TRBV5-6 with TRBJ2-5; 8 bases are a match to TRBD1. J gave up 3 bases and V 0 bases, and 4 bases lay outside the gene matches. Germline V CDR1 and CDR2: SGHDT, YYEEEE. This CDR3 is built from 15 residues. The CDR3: CASSLARTGKETQYF. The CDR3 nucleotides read TGTGCCAGCAGCTTGGCCCGGACAGGGAAAGAGACCCAGTACTTC.

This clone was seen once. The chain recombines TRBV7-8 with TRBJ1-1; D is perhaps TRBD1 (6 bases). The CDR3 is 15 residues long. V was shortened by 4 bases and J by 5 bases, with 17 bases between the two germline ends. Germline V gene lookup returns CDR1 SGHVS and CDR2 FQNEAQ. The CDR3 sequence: CASSSGQGRGTEAFF. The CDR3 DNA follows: TGTGCCAGCAGCTCGGGACAAGGACGGGGGACTGAAGCTTTCTTT.

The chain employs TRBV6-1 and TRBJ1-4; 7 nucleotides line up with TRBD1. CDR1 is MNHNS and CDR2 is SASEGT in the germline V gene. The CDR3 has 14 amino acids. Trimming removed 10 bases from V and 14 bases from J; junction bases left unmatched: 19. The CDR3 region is CATDSSGQPITLFF. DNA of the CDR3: TGTGCCACCGATTCGTCGGGACAGCCCATAACGCTGTTTTTT.

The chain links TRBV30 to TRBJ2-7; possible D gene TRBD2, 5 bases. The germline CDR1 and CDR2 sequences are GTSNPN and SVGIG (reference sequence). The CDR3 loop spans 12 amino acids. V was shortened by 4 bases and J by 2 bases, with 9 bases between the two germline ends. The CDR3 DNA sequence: TGTGCCTGGACAGTGACTACCTACGAGCAGTACTTC. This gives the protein CAWTVTTYEQYF.